One sample yielded the 6 T cell receptor beta chains listed below, sequenced in a study of vaccination effects on CD4 cells after COVID-19. Generated by immunoSEQ multiplex PCR, the TCRdb table keeps only in-frame clones and is missing some. Of around 60,000 clones in the sample, 70% to 80% were seen once. Upon completion of roughly ten days in culture, CD4+ T cells were isolated. Antigens of these TCRs are unknown. This specimen was CD4+ T cells from PBMCs cultured without peptide, taken before COVID-19 vaccination. Receptor source: a human donor who received a COVID-19 vaccine.

This sequence joins TRBV5-6 and TRBJ2-2; the D gene is possibly TRBD2 (6 bases). The V gene's germline CDR1 is SGHDT and CDR2 YYEEEE. The germline V and J ends were trimmed by 4 bases and 7 bases, with 17 bases remaining between them. CDR3 length equals 15 residues. CDR3 nucleotide sequence: TGTGCCAGCAGCCACTCGCGTCGGGGGATCGGGGAGCTGTTTTTT. Its translation: CASSHSRRGIGELFF.

This sequence joins TRBV6-1 and TRBJ2-7; D unresolved. Germline CDR1 and CDR2: MNHNS and SASEGT. This CDR3 spans 12 amino acids. V was clipped by 2 bases and J by 7 bases, with 9 bases between them. CDR3 sequence reads: CASSENAREQYV. The CDR3, as DNA: TGTGCCAGCAGTGAAAACGCGAGGGAGCAGTACGTC.

The gene calls are TRBV4-1 and TRBJ2-1; 8 bases are a match to TRBD1. CDR3 length: 14 amino acids. V shed 2 bases, J shed 6 bases, and the junction held 3 bases outside the gene matches. Looked up from germline, CDR1 is MGHRA and CDR2 is YSYEKL. The CDR3 loop is CASSQPTGGNEQFF. CDR3 DNA: TGCGCCAGCAGCCAACCCACAGGGGGCAATGAGCAGTTCTTC.

This clone was detected once. The V and J genes are TRBV18 and TRBJ1-3, with 8 positions matching TRBD1. V trimming: 6 bases; J trimming: 2 bases; junction bases outside the gene matches: 9. The CDR3 has 16 amino acids. CDR1 KGHSH and CDR2 LQKENI come from the germline V gene. As DNA, the CDR3 is TGTGCCAGCTCCCCGGACAGGGTTGTAGCTGGAAACACCATATATTTT. This sequence encodes CASSPDRVVAGNTIYF.

The CDR3 sequence is CASSYAREVGGYTF. The CDR3 DNA reads TGTGCCAGCAGTTACGCCAGGGAGGTAGGAGGCTACACCTTC. This chain uses TRBV6-5 with TRBJ1-2; perhaps TRBD1 as D (5 bases). Trimming took 2 bases from V and 8 from J, leaving 15 bases between them. Germline CDR1 and CDR2: MNHEY and SVGAGI. CDR3 size: 14 residues.

This sequence joins TRBV3-1 (or the pseudogene TRBV3-2) and TRBJ1-2, with D perhaps matching TRBD1 (6 bases). This CDR3 region has 14 residues. The ends were cut back, 4 bases at V and 8 bases at J, with 17 bases in the middle. CDR1 and CDR2 (germline): LGHDT, YNNKEL (reference sequence). Written as DNA, the CDR3 is TGTGCCAGCAGCCCCCCGGGGGGGCCTGGAGGCTACACCTTC. Residues: CASSPPGGPGGYTF.